This TCR beta chain derives from a study of regulatory T cells in long-lasting Graves disease. Researchers made TCR beta libraries by using iRepertoire HTBI primers and running Arm-PCR on CDR3 regions. TCRdb re-derived calls from the multiplex PCR reads in MiXCR, one entry per CDR3 protein. The table records roughly 560,000 distinct CDR3 sequences, approximately 12% of them present only once. Many counts were recorded for this clonotype. CDR1 is MDHEN and CDR2 is SYDVKM in the germline V gene. The V end lost 3 bases, the J end lost 4 bases, and 12 bases lay between the germline ends. CDR3 size: 14 residues. Time point here: newly diagnosed GD, antithyroid drugs for less than 3 months. Scientists built the TCR library using RNA that was extracted from PBMCs. The sample also formed part of further work on T cells in Graves' hyperthyroidism and ophthalmopathy.

The sample here was peripheral blood mononuclear cells (PBMCs), taken at new diagnosis, from a patient treated with antithyroid drugs. The origin of this receptor is a woman in her 30s with Graves disease. The chain couples TRBV28 to TRBJ1-2; a possible D gene is TRBD1 (6 bases). As DNA, the CDR3 is TGTGCCAGCAGTTTTGCTGAGGGGGTCTATGGCTACACCTTC. The encoded protein is CASSFAEGVYGYTF.